Presented here are 6 T cell receptor beta chains from one specimen sequenced in a study of blood T cell repertoires in COVID-19. The data were produced by immunoSEQ multiplex PCR, yet TCRdb's version contains in-frame clones alone and is incomplete. The table has 220,000 or so clones, approximately 85% seen once. Sequenced material: peripheral blood. These receptors were taken from a woman aged 80 or over with COVID-19, enrolled during active disease.

The chain links TRBV5-1 to TRBJ2-5; TRBD2 matches 11 bases. The germline V gene has CDR1 SGHRS and CDR2 YFSETQ. V shed 4 bases and J 2 bases; nucleotides not matched to a gene: 10. The CDR3 totals 17 residues. CDR3 bases: TGCGCCAGCAGCCCGGGCGGACTAGCGGGCAGACAAGAGACCCAGTACTTC. It encodes CASSPGGLAGRQETQYF.

The chain employs TRBV28 and TRBJ2-7; D is uncertain. Trimming left V 6 bases short and J 5 bases short, with 14 bases between. Germline loops: CDR1 MDHEN, CDR2 SYDVKM. This CDR3 region has 13 residues. DNA for the CDR3: TGTGCCAGCAGCCCTTCCCTAAAACACGAGCAGTACTTC. It specifies CASSPSLKHEQYF.

This clone turned up a few times. The chain is built from TRBV28 and TRBJ2-7; TRBD1 is a possible D gene (5 bases). Trimming removed 1 base from V and 4 bases from J, with 11 bases in between. Germline CDR1 reads MDHEN; CDR2 reads SYDVKM. The CDR3 has 14 residues. The CDR3 region has the DNA TGTGCCAGCAGTTTATATGGGGCTTATTACGAGCAGTACTTC. Protein sequence: CASSLYGAYYEQYF.

The V call is TRBV6-4, the J call TRBJ2-2; TRBD2 agrees at 12 bases. The V and J ends lost 7 bases and 5 bases, in that order; junction bases with no gene match: 8. This CDR3 region has 16 residues. Looked up from germline, CDR1 is MRHNA and CDR2 is SNTAGT. CDR3 sequence (DNA): TGTGCCAGCAAGCCTAGCGGGGGGGCAAGGACCGGGGAGCTGTTTTTT. Its translation is CASKPSGGARTGELFF.

The chain has TRBV3-1 (or the pseudogene TRBV3-2) and TRBJ1-2; D might be TRBD1 (6 bases). The V gene lost 2 bases and the J gene lost 8 bases, with 21 bases spanning the gap. CDR1 LGHDT and CDR2 YNNKEL come from the germline V gene (reference sequence). This CDR3 is 16 amino acids long. Written as DNA, the CDR3 is TGTGCCAGCAGCCAATCACTCCGAAGGGGGACACACGGCTACACCTTC. The encoded protein is CASSQSLRRGTHGYTF.

The V call is TRBV18, the J call TRBJ2-5, with 7 bases identical to TRBD1. V trimming: 1 base; J trimming: 1 base; junction bases outside the gene matches: 6. The CDR3 is 16 residues long. CDR1 KGHSH and CDR2 LQKENI come from the germline V gene. In nucleotides, the CDR3 is TGTGCCAGCTCACCACAGCGACAGGGTACCCAAGAGACCCAGTACTTC. This sequence encodes CASSPQRQGTQETQYF.